What follows are 5 T cell receptor beta chains derived from one specimen sequenced in a study of blood T cells in healthy people across ages (dated by TCRdb to between 2015 and 2016). Library method: 5' RACE. TCRdb records Illumina HiSeq 2500 as the sequencer. The second PCR ran for roughly 7 to 12 cycles and used a J-beta primer mix along with a sample-barcoded 5' primer. TCRdb handled the public reads itself, with Q25 trimming in fastp and clone calling in MiXCR, and kept productive beta chains. Entries that share a CDR3 protein sequence are merged under the most common genes and DNA. The table for this sample lists fewer than 900,000 distinct CDR3 sequences; roughly 44% of them were counted only once. More than 20% of the sample is held by the ten biggest clonotypes. The sequenced sample consisted of blood. These receptors all stem from an older woman in good health.

As to this clonotype: One end of the junction does not line up with germline, which may come from a read error. CDR3 nucleotides: TGTGCCACCAGCCCCAGGAGGGGCTCCTGCAATGAGCAGTTCTTC. Its protein product is CATSPRRGSCNEQFF. The chain links TRBV24-1 to TRBJ2-1, with TRBD2 as a possible D gene (6 bases). This CDR3 spans 15 amino acids. Germline CDR1 KGHDR, CDR2 SFDVKD.

In its sample, this clonotype was seen a few times. V usage is TRBV25-1 and J usage is TRBJ1-5; D is uncertain. This CDR3 is built from 14 residues. CDR1 and CDR2 from the germline V gene are MGHDK and SYGVNS. With 1 base removed from V and 5 bases from J, the gap between germline ends came to 9 bases. The CDR3 loop is CASSELGVYQPQHF. As DNA, the CDR3 is TGTGCCAGCAGTGAATTAGGCGTGTATCAGCCCCAGCATTTT.

This clonotype has only a few counts. The J gene is TRBJ1-5, the V gene TRBV7-9, with TRBD1 identical over 10 bases. The CDR3 extends over 17 amino acids. Losses at the gene ends were 7 bases for V and 2 bases for J; bases not matched to a gene: 11. Germline CDR1 SEHNR, CDR2 FQNEAQ (reference sequence). CDR3 bases: TGTGCCAGCACCATCGCCGGGACAGGGGTCGGCAATCAGCCCCAGCATTTT. Translating gives CASTIAGTGVGNQPQHF.

This rearrangement joins TRBV6-5 to TRBJ1-2; D is undetermined. Trimming cost V 7 bases and J 4 bases, with 16 bases left between them. The germline V gene has CDR1 MNHEY and CDR2 SVGAGI. This CDR3 contains 14 residues. The chain's CDR3 is CASTRTGRPYGYTF. CDR3 nucleotides: TGTGCCAGCACCCGGACCGGGAGGCCCTATGGCTACACCTTC.

The chain recombines TRBV3-1 with TRBJ1-6; the match to TRBD1 covers 7 bases. The CDR3 spans 15 residues. Trimming cost V 3 bases and J 14 bases; bases outside gene matches: 13. CDR1 is LGHDT, CDR2 YNNKEL, per germline (reference sequence). This chain's CDR3 is CASSQPGTDPQSLHF. CDR3 bases: TGTGCCAGCAGCCAGCCCGGGACAGATCCCCAATCCCTCCACTTT.